This T cell receptor beta chain was observed in a study of T cell clones after liver transplantation. Per the germline V gene, CDR1 is SGHTA and CDR2 is FQGTGA. V trimming: 2 bases; J trimming: 9 bases; junction bases outside the gene matches: 6. The CDR3 covers 15 residues. This clone was detected a few times. Assay: immunoSEQ multiplex PCR; the TCRdb copy retains only in-frame clones and omits some. The sample consists of about 76,000 clones, roughly 80% of them appearing once. The chain recombines TRBV7-3 with TRBJ1-6; TRBD1 agrees at 8 bases. This receptor was identified in a human patient who received a liver transplant. A share of the T cells may be of graft donor origin. This specimen was CD4+ T cells from blood, taken at the 22-month timepoint. The CDR3 sequence: CASSLQGAQSSPLHF. The DNA of the CDR3 is TGTGCCAGCAGCTTACAGGGGGCGCAGAGTTCACCCCTCCACTTT.